What follows are 5 T cell receptor beta chains derived from one specimen sequenced in a study of CXCR3-negative and CXCR3-positive naive CD8 T cells. General observations from the study: When CXCR3-positive naive cells were set against CXCR3-negative naive cells, the former had more hydrophobic TRB CDR3s.

5' RACE that incorporated UMI labels was used to prepare the TRB cDNA libraries. TCRdb re-called the 5' RACE reads and shows each CDR3 protein once, DNA omitted. This repertoire includes some 140,000 distinct CDR3 sequences. No antigen has been identified for these receptors. The source material was naive CXCR3+ CD8+ T cells from blood. Subset: CD45RO-CCR7+CD27+CD95- naive CD8+ T cells expressing CXCR3 (TNR3+). The receptors were gathered from a human donor in good health. Some clones in this sample may be carry-over from other donors' samples.

The J gene is TRBJ2-3, the V gene TRBV29-1; TCRdb outputs TRBD1, but without DNA this stays unchecked. Germline V gene data show CDR1 as SQVTM and CDR2 as ANQGSEA. This CDR3 comprises 15 residues. CDR3 loop: CSVEPSTGRTDTQYF.

V gene TRBV7-9 combines with J gene TRBJ2-2. CDR1 is SEHNR, CDR2 FQNEAQ, per germline (reference sequence). The CDR3 sequence is 12 residues long. This CDR3 is CASSPETGELFF.

The chain employs TRBV25-1 and TRBJ2-2; TCRdb gives TRBD1 as the D gene, but with no DNA this cannot be confirmed. Per germline, CDR1 MGHDK and CDR2 SYGVNS. CDR3 length equals 14 residues. This CDR3 reads CASSDPSLVGELFF.

The CDR3 sequence is CASSVEGGRGYNEQFF. The chain combines TRBV9 with TRBJ2-1; the D call of TRBD2 rests on TCRdb alone, since no DNA is present to check it. Germline CDR1 SGDLS, CDR2 YYNGEE. The CDR3 sequence is 16 residues long.

The V and J genes are TRBV16 and TRBJ1-2; TCRdb returns TRBD1, unconfirmable since there is no DNA. The CDR3 sequence is 13 residues long. Germline V gene lookup returns CDR1 KGHSY and CDR2 FQNENV. The CDR3 loop reads CASSHQGEYGYTF.